The T cell receptor beta chain under discussion was sequenced for a study of vaccination and CD4 T cells after COVID-19. Across the study: In culture, cells were exposed to overlapping spike peptides from SARS-CoV-2, HCoV-NL63, HCoV-OC43 and HCoV-229E.

Comment on this clonotype: What it binds is not known.

The sample's treatment: approximately 10-day PBMC culture with coronavirus spike peptide pools or control peptides (ViraFEST assay). Cultures of PBMCs, roughly 2 million per well, were set up with about 10 IU/ml IL-2 and around 9.9 ug/ml peptide pools. Cultured CD4+ T-cell DNA underwent Oncomine TCR Beta short-read sequencing. Genomic DNA was isolated from CD4+ T cells that had been cultured. Using its own MiXCR run on the PCR reads, TCRdb lists one record per CDR3 protein. The table has roughly 15,000 distinct CDR3 sequences, about three fifths seen once; the top ten hold approximately 13%. This TCR derives from a human donor who had recovered from COVID-19. Sequencing used CD4+ T cells from blood, cultured in vitro.

The CDR3 sequence is CSATTSGSLVNEQFF. CDR3 DNA sequence: TGCAGTGCTACCACTAGCGGGAGTTTAGTCAATGAGCAGTTCTTC. V is TRBV20-1 and J is TRBJ2-1; the match to TRBD2 covers 11 bases. Germline V gene sequence: CDR1 DFQATT, CDR2 SNEGSKA (reference sequence). The CDR3 is 15 amino acids. V lost 4 bases, J lost 6 bases, and 8 bases stayed unmatched.